Below are 32 T cell receptor beta chains sequenced from a single sample in a study of Graves' ophthalmopathy and Graves' hyperthyroidism. Researchers took RNA transcripts and amplified TCR beta CDR3 regions from them. After a first-round RT-PCR with HTBI primers, a second-round multiplex PCR was run. TCRdb fed the multiplex PCR reads into MiXCR, producing one record per CDR3 protein. The table has around 400,000 distinct CDR3 sequences, approximately 21% seen once; the top ten hold roughly 3%. Sequenced: peripheral blood. Receptors were obtained from a woman aged 18-29 years with stable Graves' hyperthyroidism.

This clonotype was detected many times. The genes are TRBV30 and TRBJ1-1; D is possibly TRBD1 (5 bases). This CDR3 region has 16 residues. V was shortened by 2 bases and J by 3 bases, with 19 bases between the two germline ends. Germline values: CDR1 GTSNPN, CDR2 SVGIG (reference sequence). The CDR3, as DNA: TGTGCCTGGAGTAGCCCATTTGCGGGGGAGGACACTGAAGCTTTCTTT. Residues: CAWSSPFAGEDTEAFF.

This clonotype was recorded at least ten times. The V and J genes are TRBV15 and TRBJ2-7, with TRBD2 matching 7 bases. V lost 3 bases, J lost 2 bases, and 7 bases stayed unmatched. Germline V gives CDR1 LNHNV, CDR2 YYDKDF (reference sequence). The CDR3 sequence is 15 residues long. The CDR3 region is CATSRPSGCPYEQYF. As DNA, the CDR3 is TGTGCCACCAGCAGGCCTAGCGGTTGCCCCTACGAGCAGTACTTC.

This clonotype appeared many times. The CDR3 coding sequence is TGTGCCAGCAGACCAGGGGGGTCTGGGGCCAACGTCCTGACTTTC. Its translation: CASRPGGSGANVLTF. This rearrangement joins TRBV6-2 or TRBV6-3 to TRBJ2-6; perhaps TRBD1 as D (7 bases). Per germline, CDR1 MNHEY and CDR2 SVGEGT. This CDR3 contains 15 residues. V lost 6 bases, J lost 1 base, and 10 bases lay in between.

This clonotype was seen many times. The V call is TRBV11-3, the J call TRBJ1-2; D is perhaps TRBD1 (6 bases). The CDR3 runs 15 residues. V shed 5 bases and J shed 5 bases, with 18 bases lying between them. CDR1 SGHNT and CDR2 YENEEA come from the germline V gene. The CDR3 coding sequence is TGTGCCAGCAGCCCCGGACAGATCCTTGGTTATGGCTACACCTTC. Amino acid sequence: CASSPGQILGYGYTF.

This clonotype came up many times. A read error may produce the germline difference seen at one junction end. The J gene is TRBJ2-7, the V gene TRBV20-1; D unclear. Germline V lookup: CDR1 DFQATT, CDR2 SNEGSKA (reference sequence). CDR3 length equals 12 residues. CDR3 region: CSARATSREQYF. CDR3 in DNA: TGCAGTGCCAGAGCGACAAGCCGCGAGCAGTACTTC.

This clonotype was seen ten or more times. The chain combines TRBV4-1 with TRBJ2-5; the D is unclear. The CDR3 has 15 residues. CDR1 and CDR2 (germline): MGHRA, YSYEKL. Trimming stripped 0 bases from V and 5 bases from J, with 13 bases between. CDR3 region: CASSQDGYVRETQYF. In DNA form, the CDR3 reads TGCGCCAGCAGCCAAGATGGTTACGTGAGGGAGACCCAGTACTTC.

This clonotype occurred many times. The chain couples TRBV15 to TRBJ2-7; D may correspond to TRBD1 or TRBD2 (5 bases each). The germline gives CDR1 LNHNV, CDR2 YYDKDF (reference sequence). The V gene lost 5 bases and the J gene lost 12 bases, with 23 bases spanning the gap. CDR3 size: 14 residues. The chain's CDR3 is CATSFPGHSPKTYF. In nucleotides, the CDR3 is TGTGCCACCAGCTTTCCGGGGCACTCCCCTAAGACGTACTTC.

Remarks on this clonotype: A read error may be the cause here, since a much bigger clone is one base away. The chain couples TRBV11-2 to TRBJ1-1; tentatively, D is TRBD1 (5 bases). Germline V CDR1 and CDR2: SGHAT, FQNNGV. CDR3 size: 15 residues. For the CDR3, the DNA is TGTGCCAGCAGCTTAGAGGGGCGGATGAACACTGAAGCTTGCTTT. This gives the protein CASSLEGRMNTEACF. Complete variable domain (other parts from reference TRBV11-2 and TRBJ1-1): EAGVAQSPRYKIIEKRQSVAFWCNPISGHATLYWYQQILGQGPKLLIQFQNNGVVDDSQLPKDRFSAERLKGVDSTLKIQPAKLEDSAVYLCASSLEGRMNTEACFGQGTRLTVV.

The sample holds many counts of this clonotype. The chain has TRBV11-2 and TRBJ2-2, with D tentatively TRBD1 (5 bases). The CDR3 is 17 residues long. Between the trimmed V and J ends, which lost 5 bases and 4 bases, there was a span of 20 bases. Germline CDR1 SGHAT, CDR2 FQNNGV. Here the CDR3 reads CASSRYLTVQGTGELFF. DNA of the CDR3: TGTGCCAGCAGCCGATATTTGACAGTTCAGGGCACCGGGGAGCTGTTTTTT.

This clonotype has at least ten counts. V and J are TRBV28 and TRBJ1-2; D possibly corresponds to TRBD1 (6 bases). This CDR3 has 14 residues. CDR1 and CDR2 (germline): MDHEN, SYDVKM. V was cut by 2 bases and J by 4 bases, with 11 bases left in between. For the CDR3, the DNA is TGTGCCAGCAGTTTAGCAGGGGCCGGCTATGGCTACACCTTC. This sequence encodes CASSLAGAGYGYTF.

On this clonotype: With a much larger clone just one base away, this may be a read error. The V and J genes are TRBV5-1 and TRBJ1-1; 8 bases are a match to TRBD1. Looked up from germline, CDR1 is SGHRS and CDR2 is YFSETQ. This CDR3 is 15 amino acids long. CDR3 residues: CASILESRGHDEAFF. The CDR3, as DNA: TGCGCCAGCATCTTGGAATCCAGGGGGCATGATGAAGCTTTCTTT.

The rearrangement links TRBV11-2 to TRBJ1-2, with 9 nucleotides matching TRBD1. This CDR3 is built from 18 residues. Losses at the gene ends were 2 bases for V and 2 bases for J; bases not matched to a gene: 12. The germline V gene encodes CDR1 SGHAT and CDR2 FQNNGV. CDR3 nucleotide sequence: TGTGCCAGCAGCTTATCTAACTCCCGGACAGGGGCCAACTATGGCTACACCTTC. As protein: CASSLSNSRTGANYGYTF.

A remark on this clonotype: This CDR3 is missing its conserved last phenylalanine or tryptophan, likely due to a read error. The chain has TRBV6-2 or TRBV6-3 and TRBJ1-5, with D tentatively TRBD1 (5 bases). Trimming took off 4 bases at V and 7 bases at J, with 17 bases between the two ends. The CDR3 has 15 residues. The germline CDR1 and CDR2 sequences are MNHEY and SVGEGT. The chain's CDR3 is CASSSAGRVGQPQHV. CDR3 DNA sequence: TGTGCCAGCAGTTCCGCGGGGCGAGTTGGACAGCCCCAGCATGTT.

The sample holds many counts of this clonotype. J is TRBJ2-5 and V is TRBV2, with D possibly matching TRBD2 (5 bases). The CDR3 spans 13 residues. Per germline, CDR1 SNHLY and CDR2 FYNNEI. Trimming removed 8 bases from V and 7 bases from J, with 17 bases in between. The CDR3 region is CASEEAVHRTQYF. CDR3 bases: TGTGCCAGCGAGGAGGCGGTACATCGGACCCAGTACTTC. Full variable domain (rest looked up from reference TRBV2 and TRBJ2-5): EPEVTQTPSHQVTQMGQEVILRCVPISNHLYFYWYRQILGQKVEFLVSFYNNEISEKSEIFDDQFSVERPDGSNFTLKIRSTKLEDSAMYFCASEEAVHRTQYFGPGTRLLVL.

For this clonotype: At one end, the junction sequence differs from germline, possibly due to a read error. The chain uses TRBV27 and TRBJ2-2; 9 nucleotides align to TRBD1. Germline V gives CDR1 MNHEY, CDR2 SMNVEV (reference sequence). The CDR3 sequence is 16 residues long. This chain's CDR3 is CAGSAPTGGITGELFF. In DNA, the CDR3 is TGTGCCGGCAGTGCACCAACAGGGGGCATCACCGGGGAGCTGTTTTTT.

This clonotype was seen ten or more times. This chain uses TRBV2 with TRBJ2-7; 9 bases agree with TRBD2. V trimming: 7 bases; J trimming: 7 bases; junction bases outside the gene matches: 8. Germline lookup yields CDR1 SNHLY and CDR2 FYNNEI. This CDR3 is built from 13 residues. The DNA for the CDR3 is TGTGCCAGCACCCCTCGGACTAGCGTTGAGCAGTACTTC. Translation gives CASTPRTSVEQYF.

This clonotype was detected ten times or more. The chain uses TRBV20-1 and TRBJ2-7; no firm D call. Trimming removed 1 base at V and 2 bases at J, with 9 bases between. Germline CDR1 DFQATT, CDR2 SNEGSKA (reference sequence). CDR3 size: 13 residues. In DNA, the CDR3 is TGCAGTGCTAGAGCCCAGCCAACCTACGAGCAGTACTTC. It encodes CSARAQPTYEQYF.

This clonotype was seen ten or more times. The CDR3: CASSFPKKPGGGMNTEAFF. CDR3 in DNA: TGTGCCAGCAGCTTCCCAAAGAAACCAGGGGGTGGAATGAACACTGAAGCTTTCTTT. The rearrangement joins TRBV11-2 to TRBJ1-1; TRBD1 agrees at 7 bases. J was trimmed by 0 bases and V by 3 bases; bases with no gene match: 16. The CDR3 totals 19 residues. Germline V lookup: CDR1 SGHAT, CDR2 FQNNGV.

Many counts were recorded for this clonotype. V usage is TRBV10-2 and J usage is TRBJ2-7; 10 bases are shared with TRBD1. Germline values: CDR1 WSHSY, CDR2 SAAADI. The CDR3 consists of 15 residues. V trimming: 6 bases; J trimming: 3 bases; junction bases outside the gene matches: 8. CDR3 coding DNA: TGCGCCAGCAGGCCCGGGACAGGGGTAGGCTACGAGCAGTACTTC. Protein product: CASRPGTGVGYEQYF.

This clonotype was seen at least ten times. The V call is TRBV5-1, the J call TRBJ2-5; perhaps TRBD2 as D (6 bases). Germline CDR1 reads SGHRS; CDR2 reads YFSETQ. Trimming shortened V by 6 bases and J by 5 bases, and 14 bases separated the two germline ends. The CDR3 contains 13 residues. The CDR3 bases are TGCGCCAGCACGGAGGGAGGATTTGAGACCCAGTACTTC. Its translation: CASTEGGFETQYF.

The genes are TRBV12-3 or TRBV12-4 and TRBJ1-6; 10 bases agree with TRBD1. The CDR3 runs 14 residues. The V segment lost 6 bases and the J segment 7 bases; nucleotides outside the gene matches: 3. In nucleotides, the CDR3 is TGTGCCAGCAGGGGACAGGGGACCAATTCACCCCTCCACTTT. This codes for CASRGQGTNSPLHF.

At least ten counts were recorded for this clonotype. The J gene is TRBJ2-5, the V gene TRBV20-1; TRBD2 matches at 8 bases. The CDR3 has 17 residues. V shed 1 base and J 2 bases; nucleotides not matched to a gene: 12. Germline V gene lookup returns CDR1 DFQATT and CDR2 SNEGSKA (reference sequence). CDR3 DNA sequence: TGCAGTGCTAGAGGCCCGCCCACGGGAGGGAAACAAGAGACCCAGTACTTC. It is translated as CSARGPPTGGKQETQYF.

This chain links TRBV11-2 with TRBJ2-5; 7 bases are shared with TRBD1. Germline loops: CDR1 SGHAT, CDR2 FQNNGV. J gave up 2 bases and V 3 bases, and 3 bases lay outside the gene matches. The CDR3 covers 14 residues. CDR3 sequence (DNA): TGTGCCAGCAGCTTTCCGGGACAGCAAGAGACCCAGTACTTC. Protein product: CASSFPGQQETQYF.

This clonotype has only a few counts. CDR3 nucleotide sequence: TGTGCCAGTAAAAAAAGGGGGACCACTGAAGCTTTCTTT. This encodes CASKKRGTTEAFF. The chain employs TRBV6-2 or TRBV6-3 and TRBJ1-1; maybe TRBD1 (6 bases). V shed 9 bases and J shed 4 bases, with 15 bases lying between them. Germline lookup yields CDR1 MNHEY and CDR2 SVGEGT. This CDR3 is built from 13 residues.

In its sample, this clonotype was seen a few times. V gene TRBV7-8 combines with J gene TRBJ1-6; maybe TRBD1 (5 bases). Trimming shortened V by 5 bases and J by 0 bases, and 17 bases separated the two germline ends. CDR3 length: 18 amino acids. Germline V CDR1 and CDR2: SGHVS, FQNEAQ. In nucleotides, the CDR3 is TGTGCCAGCAGCGTGATGCTAAGACAGAGCTCCTATAATTCACCCCTCCACTTT. It is translated as CASSVMLRQSSYNSPLHF.

This clonotype occurred many times. The genes are TRBV6-1 and TRBJ1-3, with unresolved D. The length of the CDR3 is 15 residues. Per germline, CDR1 MNHNS and CDR2 SASEGT. Trimming left V 1 base short and J 1 base short, with 8 bases between. In DNA form, the CDR3 reads TGTGCCAGCAGTGAAGGGTTGCTGTCTGGAAACACCATATATTTT. It specifies CASSEGLLSGNTIYF.

With regard to this clonotype: Possible read error: a much larger clone is one base away. The gene calls are TRBV28 and TRBJ2-7; D ambiguous. Germline loops: CDR1 MDHEN, CDR2 SYDVKM. V lost 3 bases to trimming and J lost 6 bases, with 6 bases between them. This CDR3 spans 11 amino acids. The CDR3 coding sequence is TGTGCCAGCAGTTTCGGGCTCGAGCAGTACTTC. This encodes CASSFGLEQYF.

This rearrangement joins TRBV7-9 to TRBJ1-2, with D hard to call. V lost 6 bases and J lost 3, with 14 bases in between. The CDR3 contains 14 residues. Per the germline V gene, CDR1 is SEHNR and CDR2 is FQNEAQ (reference sequence). The CDR3 sequence is CASREQRLHYGYTF. CDR3 DNA sequence: TGTGCCAGCAGAGAACAGCGGCTCCACTATGGCTACACCTTC.

This clonotype appeared many times. The chain's CDR3 is CASSPSEVEAFF. The CDR3 nucleotides are TGTGCCAGCAGTCCCAGTGAGGTTGAAGCTTTCTTT. The chain employs TRBV12-3 or TRBV12-4 and TRBJ1-1; no definite D call. The V end lost 5 bases, the J end lost 7 bases, and 11 bases lay between the germline ends. The CDR3 is made up of 12 amino acids.

The sample holds many counts of this clonotype. The rearrangement joins TRBV7-2 to TRBJ2-7, with 7 bases identical to TRBD2. Germline CDR1 reads SGHTA; CDR2 reads FQGNSA. The V gene end was trimmed by 2 bases and the J gene end by 2 bases; junction bases not matched to a gene: 3. This CDR3 has 14 amino acids. Here the CDR3 reads CASSLSGGPYEQYF. CDR3 nucleotide sequence: TGTGCCAGCAGCTTATCGGGGGGTCCCTACGAGCAGTACTTC.

This clonotype was observed a few times. V gene TRBV7-3 combines with J gene TRBJ2-2; D perhaps matches TRBD1 (5 bases). Germline assignment: CDR1 SGHTA and CDR2 FQGTGA. The CDR3 spans 14 residues. V was trimmed by 1 base and J by 6 bases, leaving 9 bases between them. The DNA of the CDR3 is TGTGCCAGCAGCTTAATGATAGGGGCCGGGGAGCTGTTTTTT. Its translation: CASSLMIGAGELFF.

This clonotype has ten or more counts. This chain uses TRBV6-1 with TRBJ2-5, with D unclear. The CDR3 length is 13 residues. Trimming removed 4 bases at V and 5 bases at J, with 11 bases between. The germline gives CDR1 MNHNS, CDR2 SASEGT. The chain's CDR3 is CASSASGLETQYF. The CDR3 DNA reads as TGTGCCAGCAGTGCCTCGGGCCTCGAGACCCAGTACTTC.